Below, one T cell receptor beta chain is given with its context. The data were produced by immunoSEQ multiplex PCR, yet TCRdb's version contains in-frame clones alone and is incomplete. The repertoire holds tens of thousands of clones, under 95% seen once, with about 3% in the top ten. This specimen comes from a study of T cell changes during pregnancy in multiple sclerosis. This CDR3 is built from 13 residues. Germline V gene lookup returns CDR1 SGHDT and CDR2 YYEEEE. V was clipped by 0 bases and J by 3 bases, with 7 bases between them. The source of this sequence is a female donor with multiple sclerosis, enrolled in a pregnancy study. The material sequenced was CD8+ T cells from peripheral blood mononuclear cells, taken in the second trimester of pregnancy. The gene calls are TRBV5-6 and TRBJ2-7; D remains ambiguous. Written as DNA, the CDR3 is TGTGCCAGCAGCTTGGCAAGGAGCTACGAGCAGTACTTC. This encodes CASSLARSYEQYF.